This TCR beta chain was identified in a study of blood T cell repertoires in COVID-19. The assay was immunoSEQ multiplex PCR, and TCRdb's table has in-frame clones only and misses some. The data show roughly 120,000 clones, with 60% to 80% seen just once and over 6.5% held by the top ten. The receptor's source is a human donor in a cohort sampled during active COVID-19. Sequencing was performed on peripheral blood.

Written as DNA, the CDR3 is TGTGCCAGCAGCGCTAGCGGGGGGGCCGGGCAAGAGACCCAGTACTTC. Translation: CASSASGGAGQETQYF. The chain carries TRBV9 and TRBJ2-5, with TRBD2 matching over 12 bases. CDR3 length: 16 amino acids. J gave up 2 bases and V 3 bases, and 5 bases lay outside the gene matches. Per germline, CDR1 SGDLS and CDR2 YYNGEE.